This T cell receptor beta chain was captured by sequencing in a study of T cell clones after liver transplantation. Findings and limits, study-wide: In two subjects, few donor cells limited the measurable donor-reactive repertoire. Donor-reactive sequences fell more than third party-reactive ones, suggesting partial deletion.

The germline V gene has CDR1 LGHNA and CDR2 YNFKEQ. V shed 0 bases and J shed 4 bases, with 10 bases lying between them. The CDR3 extends over 15 amino acids. This clone was counted only a few times. Its antigen remains unidentified. Libraries were prepared by immunoSEQ multiplex PCR; TCRdb keeps only in-frame clonotypes and omits some of them. This table holds tens of thousands of clones, 70% to 75% found once. Source: CD4+ T cells from blood, taken at the 22-month timepoint. This TCR was sampled from a human patient who received a liver transplant. Some T cells may trace back to the graft donor. The chain couples TRBV4-2 to TRBJ1-5; D unresolved. The CDR3 here is CASSQDGSINQPQHF. CDR3 in DNA: TGTGCCAGCAGCCAAGACGGCAGCATAAATCAGCCCCAGCATTTT.